This T cell receptor (beta chain) was profiled in a study of blood T cell repertoires in COVID-19. The wider study: COVID-19 samples collected from the United States, Italy and Spain covered acute and convalescent phases. The analysed material was cDNA or gDNA that came from T cells, B-cell-depleted T cells, or PBMCs.

Per germline, CDR1 LGHNA and CDR2 YSLEER. CDR3 length: 14 residues. V gave up 1 base and J gave up 7 bases; unmatched junction bases: 2. Study processing details: Estimates of nucleated cell counts were drawn from the amplification of reference gene primers. Data came from immunoSEQ multiplex PCR; TCRdb stores just in-frame clones and leaves some out. Clone size and the V and J calls come from that table; the DNA yielded D and trimming. This table has some 37,000 clones, 81% appearing once. This chain uses TRBV4-3 with TRBJ2-2; 8 positions match TRBD1. The sequenced sample consisted of peripheral blood. This clonotype was sampled from a man older than 75 with active or convalescent COVID-19. The CDR3 is CASSQGQGIGELFF. The CDR3 DNA follows: TGCGCCAGCAGCCAAGGACAGGGGATCGGGGAGCTGTTTTTT.